The rows below give T cell receptor beta chains drawn from one sample of a study of T cell responses to AZD1222 COVID-19 vaccine. Measured with immunoSEQ multiplex PCR; TCRdb has only the in-frame clones, and not every one. This sample carries about 120,000 clones, about 95% of them seen once, and the ten largest clones take approximately 2.8%. Sequenced here: peripheral blood, sampled 28 days after the second AZD1222 dose. The receptor set was obtained from an adult who received the AZD1222 COVID-19 vaccine. Both conserved end residues are part of each CDR3. The D gene is left open where the match is weak. The size field is filled for only some rows; it gives once, few, many or a size class.

TRBV5-4	TRBJ2-7	-	TRBD1	CASSKDGQGDSYEQYF	TGTGCCAGCAGCAAGGATGGGCAGGGGGACTCCTACGAGCAGTACTTC
TRBV11-2	TRBJ1-2	-	TRBD1	CASSDSNDREVAYGYTF	TGTGCCAGCAGCGACTCTAACGACAGGGAAGTCGCCTATGGCTACACCTTC
TRBV6-5	TRBJ2-6	-	-	CASTFTGSGANVLTF	TGTGCCAGCACCTTCACAGGCTCTGGGGCCAACGTCCTGACTTTC
TRBV19	TRBJ2-2	few	-	CASSIPQSGELFF	TGTGCCAGTAGTATTCCTCAGTCCGGGGAGCTGTTTTTT
TRBV7-9	TRBJ1-1	-	-	CAVVRRTEAFF	TGTGCCGTTGTCAGGAGGACTGAAGCTTTCTTT
TRBV7-2	TRBJ2-2	-	TRBD1	CASSLVQGATGELFF	TGTGCCAGCAGCTTAGTGCAGGGGGCCACCGGGGAGCTGTTTTTT
TRBV6-5	TRBJ1-4	once	-	CASTHGGGAGEKLFF	TGTGCCAGCACCCACGGGGGGGGCGCGGGTGAAAAACTGTTTTTT
TRBV25-1	TRBJ1-4	-	-	CASNKQGSGEKLFF	TGTGCCAGCAATAAACAGGGATCAGGCGAAAAACTGTTTTTT
TRBV7-9	TRBJ2-3	-	TRBD1	CASSWTGVGTDTQYF	TGTGCCAGCAGCTGGACAGGGGTAGGCACAGATACGCAGTATTTT
TRBV27	TRBJ1-5	-	-	CASSLRASNQPQHF	TGTGCCAGCAGTCTCAGGGCCTCCAATCAGCCCCAGCATTTT
TRBV7-8	TRBJ1-2	-	-	CASSPLEDYGYTF	TGTGCCAGCAGCCCTTTGGAAGACTATGGCTACACCTTC
TRBV3-1/TRBV3-2	TRBJ2-7	once	-	CASSQEINEQYF	TGTGCCAGCAGCCAAGAGATAAACGAGCAGTACTTC
TRBV2	TRBJ2-7	-	TRBD2	CASTLSLAGDYEQYF	TGTGCCAGCACTTTATCCTTAGCGGGAGATTACGAGCAGTACTTC
TRBV5-8	TRBJ2-3	-	-	CASKSSSYYTDTQYF	TGTGCCAGCAAATCATCCAGTTACTACACAGATACGCAGTATTTT
TRBV16	TRBJ1-2	-	TRBD1	CASSPTLTTGGGSYGYTF	TGTGCCAGCAGCCCCACCCTTACTACAGGGGGCGGCAGCTATGGCTACACCTTC
TRBV5-1	TRBJ2-1	-	-	CASSNSSYNEQFF	TGCGCCAGCAGCAACAGCTCCTACAATGAGCAGTTCTTC
TRBV9	TRBJ2-3	-	TRBD2	CASSVWGGGNTDTQYF	TGTGCCAGCAGCGTATGGGGCGGGGGGAACACAGATACGCAGTATTTT
TRBV6-5	TRBJ2-1	-	TRBD1	CASRAWDSNYNEQFF	TGTGCCAGCAGAGCATGGGACAGCAACTACAATGAGCAGTTCTTC
TRBV29-1	TRBJ1-1	-	-	CSVAYNTEAFF	TGCAGCGTTGCCTATAACACTGAAGCTTTCTTT
TRBV5-1	TRBJ1-6	once	TRBD1	CASSLVWTGDNSPLHF	TGCGCCAGCAGCCTTGTTTGGACAGGGGATAATTCACCCCTCCACTTT
TRBV7-9	TRBJ1-2	-	-	CASSSTGYGYTF	TGTGCCAGCAGCTCCACAGGGTACGGCTACACCTTC
TRBV9	TRBJ1-3	-	-	CASSVQGLAGNTIYF	TGTGCCAGCAGCGTACAGGGTCTGGCTGGAAACACCATATATTTT
TRBV29-1	TRBJ2-7	-	-	CSARSSRGYEQYF	TGCAGCGCCAGGTCTAGCCGGGGCTACGAGCAGTACTTC